The rows below give T cell receptor beta chains drawn from one sample of a study of OX40 agonist ivuxolimab in advanced cancers. The method was immunoSEQ multiplex PCR; TCRdb's version includes in-frame clones alone and lacks a portion of them. Among 40,000 to 50,000 clones listed, 80% to 90% were seen once. The specimen comprised CD4+ or CD8+ T cells sorted from blood, sampled in a trial of the OX40 agonist ivuxolimab. Receptors were obtained from an adult with an advanced solid tumor such as melanoma, head and neck, liver or kidney cancer. Both conserved end residues are part of each CDR3. Rows may omit the clone size; those that give it use once, few, many or a size class.

clone_size,j_call,v_call,cdr3_aa
.,TRBJ1-2,TRBV7-9,CASSFGQSYGYTF
once,TRBJ2-3,TRBV5-4,CASSLVGVTDTQYF
.,TRBJ2-7,TRBV5-1,CASSLARPEAYEQYF
.,TRBJ1-2,TRBV7-2,CASSPTHGYTF
.,TRBJ2-7,TRBV5-5,CASSLAPGQGIAQYF
once,TRBJ2-2,TRBV5-5,CASSSTLNTGELFF
.,TRBJ2-1,TRBV7-3,CASSWGSGGKYNEQFF
.,TRBJ1-1,TRBV5-5,CASSLTTGQRGEAFF
.,TRBJ2-2,TRBV18,CASSPGTGGTGELFF
once,TRBJ1-1,TRBV5-1,CASSYNDRGAEAFF
once,.,TRBV4-3,CASSQDIRGGNYEQYF
few,TRBJ1-1,TRBV4-3,CASSLGGSGLWTEAFF
.,TRBJ2-7,TRBV7-9,CASSLYYEQYF
.,TRBJ2-3,TRBV4-3,CASSQEDRGEADTQYF
.,TRBJ1-2,TRBV4-1,CASSQIGGGQGKFYGYTF
.,TRBJ2-1,TRBV2,CAIETLGLFLYNEQFF
.,TRBJ2-7,TRBV6-6,CASSYGQGLSYEQYF
.,TRBJ1-2,TRBV4-1,CASSRVGRPDYGYTF
.,TRBJ1-3,TRBV2,CASSDPTGPNHSGNTIYF
once,TRBJ1-3,TRBV12-5,CASGLGPDRGHGNTIYF
.,TRBJ2-4,TRBV7-2,CASSYLGQGVIQYF
.,TRBJ2-7,TRBV7-9,CASSFGGRRYEQYF
.,TRBJ2-2,TRBV5-8,CASTGRLNTGELFF
.,TRBJ2-7,TRBV7-2,CASSLEGGTHSYEQYF
once,TRBJ1-1,TRBV5-5,CASSLEGFPEAFF
once,TRBJ1-1,TRBV5-1,CASSLAGDRGIVTEAFF
.,TRBJ2-5,TRBV2,CASSEAGAEAGVQETQYF
.,TRBJ2-3,TRBV5-8,CASSSYAGTSTDTQYF
.,TRBJ1-1,TRBV19,CATKGRILNTEAFF
.,TRBJ2-5,TRBV5-1,CASSLAPGTYQETQYF
.,TRBJ2-7,TRBV7-9,CASSFGGGDEQYF
.,TRBJ1-5,TRBV7-2,CASSSIDSNQPQHF